This T cell receptor (beta chain) emerged from a study of CD8+CD57+ T cells in acquired aplastic anemia. It was patients with CD8+CD57+ cell expansion by flow cytometry who were chosen for sequencing. This CDR3 comprises 15 residues. Germline CDR1 is SEHNR and CDR2 is FQNEAQ (reference sequence). Profiles of TCR beta VDJ and CDR3 were generated from a genomic DNA template. One entry per CDR3 protein results from TCRdb running MiXCR on the reads. The sample shows fewer than 300,000 distinct CDR3 sequences, approximately 86% of them seen only once. Only one count was recorded for this clonotype. One end of the junction is discordant with germline, which a read error may explain.

The sequence was obtained from a human donor with aplastic anemia. V and J are TRBV7-9 and TRBJ2-3; 11 bases fit TRBD2. Sequenced input: sorted CD4+, CD8+, or CD8+CD57+ T cells (not recorded which) from PBMCs. CDR3 nucleotides: TGCGCCAGCAGCCCCGGGACTAGCGGAATGGATACGGAGTATTTT. Protein sequence: CASSPGTSGMDTEYF.